Given below is one T cell receptor beta chain in context. What it binds is unknown. The germline CDR1 and CDR2 sequences are LGHNA and YNFKEQ. The CDR3 contains 16 residues. Trimming at V came to 4 bases and at J to 12 bases, leaving 16 bases not matched to a gene. Healthy Caucasians made up all donors. MiXCR, run by TCRdb on the 5' RACE reads, gives a single entry per CDR3 protein. The sample consists of 300,000 to 350,000 distinct CDR3 sequences, 10% to 15% of them appearing once. The data derive from a study of identical twins. Study findings and constraints: Sequences that were out-of-frame, alpha and twin-shared displayed an excess of low generation probability. In drawing conclusions, the study used cross-sectional statistical analysis and did not follow the same donors.

A further study also used this sample, focusing on yellow fever vaccine responses in identical twins. That publication notes: Twins reportedly mounted vaccine T cell responses that seemed partly convergent, partly personalized.

The rearrangement links TRBV4-2 to TRBJ2-1; 9 bases agree with TRBD2. The receptor was derived from a woman younger than 35 in good health. What was sequenced was CD8+ T cells sorted from blood. CDR3 nucleotides: TGTGCCAGCAGCCTTTCGGAGACTAGCGGAAACGCCGGGCAGTTCTTC. Its translation is CASSLSETSGNAGQFF.